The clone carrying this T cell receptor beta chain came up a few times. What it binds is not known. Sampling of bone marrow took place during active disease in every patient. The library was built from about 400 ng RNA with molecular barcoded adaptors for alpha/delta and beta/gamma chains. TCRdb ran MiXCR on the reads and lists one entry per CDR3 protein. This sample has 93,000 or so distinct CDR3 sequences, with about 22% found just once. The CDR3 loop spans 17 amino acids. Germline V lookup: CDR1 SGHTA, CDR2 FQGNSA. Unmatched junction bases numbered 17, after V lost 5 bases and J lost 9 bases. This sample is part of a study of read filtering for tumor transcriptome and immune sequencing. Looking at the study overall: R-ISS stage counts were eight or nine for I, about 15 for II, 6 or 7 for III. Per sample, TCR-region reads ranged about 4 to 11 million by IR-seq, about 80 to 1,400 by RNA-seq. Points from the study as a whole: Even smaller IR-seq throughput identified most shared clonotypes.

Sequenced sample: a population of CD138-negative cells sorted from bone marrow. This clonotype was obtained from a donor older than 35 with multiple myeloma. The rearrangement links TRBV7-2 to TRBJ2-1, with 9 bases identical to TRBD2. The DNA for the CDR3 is TGTGCCAGCAGCCGGTCGGGAGGGCGGGGGGGCCGAGCTGAGCAGTTCTTC. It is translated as CASSRSGGRGGRAEQFF.